Presented here are 12 T cell receptor beta chains from one specimen sequenced in a study of CD8 T cells in ankylosing spondylitis. Notes on the study in general: About 8 highly homologous variants formed a TCR beta motif that appeared characteristic of ankylosing spondylitis blood.

TCRdb reprocessed the 5' RACE reads via MiXCR and lists one record per CDR3 protein. This table holds some 800,000 distinct CDR3 sequences, about an eighth found once. These receptors are not linked to any known antigen. Material: blood, either unsorted or a sorted T cell fraction (not recorded which). These receptors were collected from a male donor with ankylosing spondylitis.

This clonotype was observed a handful of times. The genes are TRBV5-1 and TRBJ2-3; TRBD2 agrees at 7 bases. The CDR3 length is 14 residues. CDR1 is SGHRS and CDR2 is YFSETQ in the germline V gene. With 3 bases clipped from V and 0 bases from J, the junction kept 1 base outside the gene matches. CDR3 in DNA: TGCGCCAGCAGCTGGACTAGTAGCACAGATACGCAGTATTTT. Its translation: CASSWTSSTDTQYF.

The rearrangement joins TRBV7-2 to TRBJ1-1; D call uncertain. V lost 8 bases and J 5 bases, leaving 12 bases between the germline ends. CDR3 size: 12 residues. The germline gives CDR1 SGHTA, CDR2 FQGNSA. CDR3 protein: CASSPYGTEAFF. The CDR3 DNA reads TGTGCCAGCTCACCTTATGGGACTGAAGCTTTCTTT.

This clonotype was observed a few times. The chain has TRBV5-5 and TRBJ1-4; no firm D call. Looked up from germline, CDR1 is SGHKS and CDR2 is YYEKEE (reference sequence). Trimming left V 0 bases short and J 11 bases short, with 11 bases between. The CDR3 consists of 13 residues. In nucleotides, the CDR3 is TGTGCCAGCAGCTTGGTCGGACCGCCGAAACTGTTTTTT. It specifies CASSLVGPPKLFF.

This clonotype has only a few counts. The chain is built from TRBV24-1 and TRBJ2-1, with D unclear. The V end lost 3 bases, the J end lost 0 bases, and 11 bases lay between the germline ends. Germline assignment: CDR1 KGHDR and CDR2 SFDVKD. There are 16 residues in the CDR3. The CDR3: CATSDRLRSSYNEQFF. CDR3 coding DNA: TGTGCCACCAGTGATCGGCTCCGGAGCTCCTACAATGAGCAGTTCTTC.

In its sample, this clonotype was seen many times. The chain employs TRBV29-1 and TRBJ2-2; D gene unclear. Germline CDR1 reads SQVTM; CDR2 reads ANQGSEA. V was trimmed by 4 bases and J by 1 base, leaving 7 bases between them. There are 13 residues in the CDR3. The CDR3 sequence is CSVGAENTGELFF. DNA of the CDR3: TGCAGCGTTGGGGCGGAGAACACCGGGGAGCTGTTTTTT.

Ten or more counts support this clonotype. V and J are TRBV24-1 and TRBJ1-1, with 9 bases aligning to TRBD1. CDR3 size: 15 residues. Germline-derived CDR1 and CDR2 are KGHDR and SFDVKD. The J segment lost 3 bases and the V segment lost 3 bases, leaving 4 bases of the junction unmatched. The CDR3 DNA reads as TGTGCCACCAGTGATCCACGGACAGGGGACACTGAAGCTTTCTTT. The encoded protein is CATSDPRTGDTEAFF.

This clonotype came up a few times. This chain links TRBV2 with TRBJ1-5; D gene uncertain. Between the trimmed V and J ends, which lost 7 bases and 5 bases, there was a span of 12 bases. The CDR3 is made up of 13 amino acids. Germline loops: CDR1 SNHLY, CDR2 FYNNEI. The CDR3 DNA reads as TGTGCCAGCACTAAGGACGGAGATCAGCCCCAGCATTTT. Residues: CASTKDGDQPQHF. The whole variable domain, filled in from reference TRBV2 and TRBJ1-5, reads EPEVTQTPSHQVTQMGQEVILRCVPISNHLYFYWYRQILGQKVEFLVSFYNNEISEKSEIFDDQFSVERPDGSNFTLKIRSTKLEDSAMYFCASTKDGDQPQHFGDGTRLSIL.

The chain is built from TRBV4-2 and TRBJ1-2; 7 nucleotides match TRBD1. CDR1 is LGHNA and CDR2 is YNFKEQ in the germline V gene. The CDR3 extends over 15 amino acids. J was trimmed by 7 bases and V by 1 base; bases with no gene match: 9. This CDR3 reads CASSQGGSDRAGYTF. Written as DNA, the CDR3 is TGTGCCAGCAGCCAAGGAGGGAGCGACAGGGCTGGCTACACCTTC.

This clonotype was observed many times. This chain links TRBV15 with TRBJ2-6, with D maybe TRBD1 (6 bases). The CDR3 loop spans 16 amino acids. The V gene lost 4 bases and the J gene lost 0 bases, with 10 bases spanning the gap. CDR1 is LNHNV, CDR2 YYDKDF, per germline (reference sequence). CDR3 protein: CATSTGQNSGANVLTF. The CDR3 region has the DNA TGTGCCACCAGCACGGGACAAAACTCTGGGGCCAACGTCCTGACTTTC.

The chain recombines TRBV18 with TRBJ2-5, with 10 bases aligning to TRBD1. Unmatched junction bases numbered 5, after V lost 6 bases and J lost 4 bases. The CDR3 extends over 14 amino acids. In germline, CDR1 is KGHSH, CDR2 LQKENI. The CDR3 region is CASSPRTGGETQYF. Written as DNA, the CDR3 is TGTGCCAGCTCGCCGAGGACAGGGGGAGAGACCCAGTACTTC.

Many counts were recorded for this clonotype. The V gene is TRBV20-1, the J gene TRBJ2-2, with 12 positions matching TRBD2. CDR3 length: 15 amino acids. Germline trimming cut 2 bases from V and 5 bases from J; bases unmatched to any gene: 3. Germline CDR1 and CDR2: DFQATT and SNEGSKA (reference sequence). For the CDR3, the DNA is TGCAGTGCTAGACTAGCGGGAGGGCGGACCGGGGAGCTGTTTTTT. It yields the protein CSARLAGGRTGELFF.

The chain joins TRBV20-1 to TRBJ2-1; tentatively, D is TRBD2 (5 bases). Per the germline V gene, CDR1 is DFQATT and CDR2 is SNEGSKA (reference sequence). The CDR3 length is 15 residues. The germline V and J ends were trimmed by 6 bases and 5 bases, with 20 bases remaining between them. The CDR3: CSAPKTTLFNNEQFF. DNA of the CDR3: TGCAGTGCGCCTAAGACTACCTTGTTCAACAATGAGCAGTTCTTC.